The clone carrying this T cell receptor beta chain showed up just a few times. This sample stems from a study of blood T cells in healthy people across ages. The trim removed 5 bases at V and 2 bases at J, leaving 17 bases unmatched. From germline, CDR1 is ENHRY and CDR2 SYGVKD. The CDR3 is made up of 19 amino acids. A J-beta primer mix and a sample-barcoded 5' primer were used in a second PCR of roughly 6 to 11 cycles. TCRdb re-analysed the 5' RACE reads in MiXCR, keeping a single row per CDR3 protein. The sample lists hundreds of thousands of distinct CDR3 sequences, just over 55% seen once, with around 25% in the top ten.

This clonotype was sampled from a man aged 35-49 years in good health. The sample taken for sequencing was blood. The V call is TRBV10-3, the J call TRBJ2-3; 9 bases align to TRBD1. CDR3 protein: CAISLSPISQGASTDTQYF. As DNA, the CDR3 is TGTGCCATCAGTCTCTCCCCTATCTCACAGGGGGCCTCCACAGATACGCAGTATTTT.